The 26 T cell receptor beta chains listed next were all sequenced from one sample in a study of CD8 T cells in ankylosing spondylitis. The study's findings and limits: Blood from ankylosing spondylitis patients appeared to carry a characteristic roughly 8-variant TCR beta motif.

TCRdb redid the calling of the 5' RACE reads with MiXCR, one entry per CDR3 protein. The sample has more than 600,000 distinct CDR3 sequences, roughly 19% seen once. The antigens for these receptors are not known. The sequenced sample consisted of blood, either unsorted or a sorted T cell fraction (not recorded which). The receptors were gathered from a male donor with ankylosing spondylitis.

This clonotype was detected a few times. CDR3: CAWSVGNMNTEAFF. DNA for the CDR3: TGTGCCTGGAGTGTGGGCAACATGAACACTGAAGCTTTCTTT. V gene TRBV30 combines with J gene TRBJ1-1; D remains ambiguous. The CDR3 sequence is 14 residues long. V lost 0 bases to trimming and J lost 0 bases, with 8 bases between them. In germline, CDR1 is GTSNPN, CDR2 SVGIG (reference sequence).

This clonotype has only a few counts. The rearrangement links TRBV20-1 to TRBJ1-6, with D maybe TRBD1 (5 bases). Trimming cost V 6 bases and J 2 bases, with 14 bases left between them. The CDR3 extends over 15 amino acids. Germline V gene lookup returns CDR1 DFQATT and CDR2 SNEGSKA (reference sequence). CDR3 amino acids: CSASGTATYNSPLHF. The CDR3 coding sequence is TGCAGTGCCAGCGGGACCGCGACCTATAATTCACCCCTCCACTTT.

This clonotype showed up just a few times. V is TRBV20-1 and J is TRBJ2-1; TRBD2 matches 7 bases. The trim removed 3 bases at V and 3 bases at J, leaving 5 bases unmatched. Germline CDR1 reads DFQATT; CDR2 reads SNEGSKA (reference sequence). The CDR3 length is 14 residues. CDR3 amino acids: CSASRAGDYNEQFF. CDR3 coding DNA: TGCAGTGCTAGTCGGGCGGGGGACTACAATGAGCAGTTCTTC.

This clonotype was found a few times. The chain links TRBV12-3 or TRBV12-4 to TRBJ2-3; 8 bases are a match to TRBD2. This CDR3 has 15 amino acids. V dropped 3 bases and J dropped 6; count of bases not matched to a gene: 8. The CDR3 nucleotides read TGTGCCAGCAGTTTCCCGGCTAGCGGGTTCGATACGCAGTATTTT. Protein sequence: CASSFPASGFDTQYF.

This clonotype was detected ten times or more. This sequence joins TRBV7-2 and TRBJ2-7, with D perhaps TRBD1 (5 bases). Trimming removed 3 bases at V and 3 bases at J, with 12 bases between. Germline V CDR1 and CDR2: SGHTA, FQGNSA. This CDR3 is 14 amino acids long. CDR3 loop: CASSLGQGYYEQYF. The DNA of the CDR3 is TGTGCCAGCAGCTTGGGGCAGGGCTACTACGAGCAGTACTTC.

The sample holds a few counts of this clonotype. The chain employs TRBV5-1 and TRBJ1-6, with 8 bases matching TRBD1. Unmatched junction bases numbered 4, after V lost 4 bases and J lost 7 bases. The germline V gene encodes CDR1 SGHRS and CDR2 YFSETQ. The CDR3 is 14 amino acids. CDR3 sequence: CASSPTGENSPLHF. CDR3 DNA: TGCGCCAGCAGCCCGACAGGGGAAAATTCACCCCTCCACTTT. Looking up the rest from reference TRBV5-1 and TRBJ1-6 gives the full variable domain: KAGVTQTPRYLIKTRGQQVTLSCSPISGHRSVSWYQQTPGQGLQFLFEYFSETQRNKGNFPGRFSGRQFSNSRSEMNVSTLELGDSALYLCASSPTGENSPLHFGNGTRLTVT.

This clonotype was seen a handful of times. The chain has TRBV19 and TRBJ2-3; 9 bases match TRBD1. V was clipped by 6 bases and J by 5 bases; unmatched bases: 6. The CDR3 consists of 14 residues. Germline assignment: CDR1 LNHDA and CDR2 SQIVND (reference sequence). CDR3 amino acids: CASRGQGGGDTQYF. CDR3 DNA: TGTGCCAGTAGGGGACAGGGAGGGGGAGATACGCAGTATTTT.

This chain links TRBV5-1 with TRBJ2-3, with TRBD2 matching 15 bases. This CDR3 has 20 amino acids. Looked up from germline, CDR1 is SGHRS and CDR2 is YFSETQ. The trim removed 0 bases at V and 5 bases at J, leaving 13 bases unmatched. The CDR3 sequence: CASSLAGLAGGPGLIDTQYF. In nucleotides, the CDR3 is TGCGCCAGCAGCTTGGCCGGACTAGCGGGAGGGCCCGGATTAATAGATACGCAGTATTTT.

The rearrangement joins TRBV29-1 to TRBJ1-1, with D tentatively TRBD1 (6 bases). The CDR3 extends over 13 amino acids. Germline CDR1 and CDR2: SQVTM and ANQGSEA. V was pared by 7 bases and J by 1 base, with 13 bases between. CDR3 nucleotides: TGCAGCGCCGGGACAACCGAGAACACTGAAGCTTTCTTT. Its translation: CSAGTTENTEAFF.

The rearrangement uses TRBV9 and TRBJ2-2; TRBD1 is a possible D gene (5 bases). Germline CDR1 is SGDLS and CDR2 is YYNGEE. The CDR3 has 14 amino acids. V was pared by 0 bases and J by 7 bases, with 10 bases between. The CDR3 loop is CASSVGQGSGELFF. CDR3 in DNA: TGTGCCAGCAGCGTAGGTCAGGGTAGCGGGGAGCTGTTTTTT.

The CDR3 region is CASSEAMGQGQETQYF. The CDR3 DNA is TGTGCCAGCAGTGAAGCGATGGGACAGGGCCAAGAGACCCAGTACTTC. The V and J genes are TRBV6-1 and TRBJ2-5; 9 bases fit TRBD1. CDR3 size: 16 residues. CDR1 is MNHNS, CDR2 SASEGT, per germline. V trimming: 0 bases; J trimming: 1 base; junction bases outside the gene matches: 3.

This chain links TRBV2 with TRBJ1-1; tentatively, D is TRBD1 (5 bases). Germline V lookup: CDR1 SNHLY, CDR2 FYNNEI. V lost 6 bases to trimming and J lost 1 base, with 12 bases between them. The CDR3 spans 14 residues. Here the CDR3 DNA reads TGTGCCAGCAGGGCAGACAGCGCGAACACTGAAGCTTTCTTT. Residues: CASRADSANTEAFF.

This clonotype showed up just a few times. The chain joins TRBV7-8 to TRBJ2-2, with a possible D match to TRBD1 (5 bases). Trimming pared 1 base from V and 0 bases from J, leaving 9 bases between. CDR3 size: 16 residues. Germline CDR1 SGHVS, CDR2 FQNEAQ. The CDR3 protein is CASSLEVRANTGELFF. CDR3 coding DNA: TGTGCCAGCAGCTTAGAGGTCAGGGCGAACACCGGGGAGCTGTTTTTT.

This clonotype was counted many times. The V call is TRBV7-8, the J call TRBJ1-6; D remains unclear. Germline V gives CDR1 SGHVS, CDR2 FQNEAQ. This CDR3 has 16 amino acids. V was cut by 5 bases and J by 9 bases, with 20 bases left in between. CDR3 coding DNA: TGTGCCAGCAGCCCGGCGGCGAACATCGTGGGTTCACCCCTCCACTTT. As protein: CASSPAANIVGSPLHF.

This clonotype appeared a few times. V and J are TRBV20-1 and TRBJ2-1, with D unclear. The CDR3 has 14 amino acids. Germline V lookup: CDR1 DFQATT, CDR2 SNEGSKA (reference sequence). V lost 3 bases, J lost 1 base, and 10 bases lay in between. The CDR3 loop reads CSARLVGSYNEQFF. The CDR3 coding sequence is TGCAGTGCTAGGCTAGTCGGTTCCTACAATGAGCAGTTCTTC.

The chain recombines TRBV4-1 with TRBJ1-2; 7 bases agree with TRBD1. The CDR3 sequence is 14 residues long. With V trimmed by 4 bases and J by 8 bases, 10 bases remained unmatched. The germline V gene encodes CDR1 MGHRA and CDR2 YSYEKL. Here the CDR3 reads CASSPDRRRDGYTF. As DNA, the CDR3 is TGCGCCAGCAGCCCGGACAGGAGACGGGACGGCTACACCTTC.

This clonotype showed up just a few times. This chain connects TRBV5-1 to TRBJ2-7; D gene ambiguous. Trimming removed 1 base from V and 2 bases from J, with 10 bases in between. Germline V gene data show CDR1 as SGHRS and CDR2 as YFSETQ. The CDR3 contains 14 residues. Written as DNA, the CDR3 is TGCGCCAGCAGCTTGTACGGCGGCACCTACGAGCAGTACTTC. Protein sequence: CASSLYGGTYEQYF.

Only a few counts were recorded for this clonotype. The rearrangement uses TRBV14 and TRBJ2-1, with TRBD2 matching 11 bases. This CDR3 region has 16 residues. V dropped 2 bases and J dropped 9; count of bases not matched to a gene: 9. Germline V gene lookup returns CDR1 SGHDN and CDR2 FVKESK. For the CDR3, the DNA is TGTGCCAGCAGCCAAACTAGCGGGAGTGTTTATAGTGAGCAGTTCTTC. Its protein product is CASSQTSGSVYSEQFF.

This clonotype occurred many times. The chain has TRBV20-1 and TRBJ2-2; D gene ambiguous. Germline V gene sequence: CDR1 DFQATT, CDR2 SNEGSKA (reference sequence). The V and J ends lost 6 bases and 0 bases respectively, with 11 bases between them. CDR3 length: 14 residues. In DNA, the CDR3 is TGCAGTGCCCCCCCAGGCCCGAACACCGGGGAGCTGTTTTTT. Its protein product is CSAPPGPNTGELFF.

This rearrangement joins TRBV7-3 to TRBJ2-5, with D perhaps matching TRBD1 or TRBD2 (5 bases each). Trimming removed 4 bases from V and 4 bases from J, with 16 bases in between. Germline lookup yields CDR1 SGHTA and CDR2 FQGTGA. The CDR3 covers 15 residues. CDR3 amino acids: CASSSDPGAVETQYF. For the CDR3, the DNA is TGTGCCAGCAGCTCAGACCCCGGGGCGGTAGAGACCCAGTACTTC.

This chain links TRBV27 with TRBJ2-1, with unresolved D. Trimming took 7 bases from V and 0 from J, leaving 7 bases between them. The germline gives CDR1 MNHEY, CDR2 SMNVEV (reference sequence). This CDR3 comprises 13 residues. CDR3 region: CASTDGSYNEQFF. The DNA for the CDR3 is TGTGCCAGCACTGACGGCTCCTACAATGAGCAGTTCTTC.

Only a few counts were recorded for this clonotype. The chain is built from TRBV5-5 and TRBJ2-1; TRBD1 matches 9 bases. The CDR3 is made up of 18 amino acids. The V gene's germline CDR1 is SGHKS and CDR2 YYEKEE (reference sequence). The V gene end was trimmed by 0 bases and the J gene end by 4 bases; junction bases not matched to a gene: 11. The CDR3 coding sequence is TGTGCCAGCAGCTTGGGACCCCCGACAGGGGGAATGTACAATGAGCAGTTCTTC. Residues: CASSLGPPTGGMYNEQFF.

The chain joins TRBV12-3 or TRBV12-4 to TRBJ2-1, with TRBD1 as a possible D gene (5 bases). Trimming shortened V by 2 bases and J by 8 bases, and 16 bases separated the two germline ends. The CDR3 has 15 amino acids. CDR3 DNA sequence: TGTGCCAGCAGTTTACTTATGCAGGGTGGCGATGAGCAGTTCTTC. Its translation: CASSLLMQGGDEQFF.

Only a few counts were recorded for this clonotype. CDR3 coding DNA: TGCGCCAGCAGCCTCCACAGCGGACAGACTAACTATGGCTACACCTTC. It yields the protein CASSLHSGQTNYGYTF. This chain links TRBV4-1 with TRBJ1-2; D is possibly TRBD1 (6 bases). Looked up from germline, CDR1 is MGHRA and CDR2 is YSYEKL. V lost 4 bases, J lost 0 bases, and 15 bases lay in between. The CDR3 is 16 residues long.

About this clonotype: One end of the junction varies from germline; a read error may be responsible. The CDR3 sequence is CASGLSVGTGELFF. The CDR3 DNA sequence: TGTGCCAGCGGTTTGTCAGTAGGAACCGGGGAGCTGTTTTTT. The chain links TRBV28 to TRBJ2-2; the D is unclear. Germline lookup yields CDR1 MDHEN and CDR2 SYDVKM. CDR3 length equals 14 residues.

The chain is built from TRBV6-1 and TRBJ1-5, with a weak D call TRBD1 (5 bases). The germline CDR1 and CDR2 sequences are MNHNS and SASEGT. The CDR3 length is 15 residues. V lost 6 bases to trimming and J lost 10 bases, with 22 bases between them. CDR3: CASSRDLPEPLPQHF. The CDR3 DNA is TGTGCCAGCAGCCGGGACTTACCTGAGCCCCTTCCCCAGCATTTT.